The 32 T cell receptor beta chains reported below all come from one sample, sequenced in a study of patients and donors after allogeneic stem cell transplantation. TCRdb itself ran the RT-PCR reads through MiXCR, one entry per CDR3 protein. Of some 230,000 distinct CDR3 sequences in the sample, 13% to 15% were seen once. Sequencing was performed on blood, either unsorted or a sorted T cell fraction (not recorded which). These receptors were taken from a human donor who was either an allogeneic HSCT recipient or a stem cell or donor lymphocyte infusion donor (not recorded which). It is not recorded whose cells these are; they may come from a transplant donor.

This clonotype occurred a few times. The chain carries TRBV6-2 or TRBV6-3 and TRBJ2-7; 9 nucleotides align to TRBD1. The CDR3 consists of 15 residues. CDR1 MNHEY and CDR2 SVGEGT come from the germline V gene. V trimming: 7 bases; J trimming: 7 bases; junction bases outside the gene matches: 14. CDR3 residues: CASTPNSGTGREQYF. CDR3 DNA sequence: TGTGCCAGCACACCAAACTCCGGGACAGGGAGGGAGCAGTACTTC.

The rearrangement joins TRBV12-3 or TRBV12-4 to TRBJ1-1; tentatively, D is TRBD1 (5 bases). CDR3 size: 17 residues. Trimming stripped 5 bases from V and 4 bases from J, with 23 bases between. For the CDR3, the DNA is TGTGCCAGCAGTCAAATCGCGCGACACGGGGCTAGCACTGAAGCTTTCTTT. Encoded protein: CASSQIARHGASTEAFF.

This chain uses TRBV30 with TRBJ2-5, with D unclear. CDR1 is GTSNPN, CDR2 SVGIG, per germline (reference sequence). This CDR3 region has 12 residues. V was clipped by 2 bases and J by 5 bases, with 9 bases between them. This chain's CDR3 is CAWSQKGETQYF. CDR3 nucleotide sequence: TGTGCCTGGAGTCAAAAAGGGGAGACCCAGTACTTC.

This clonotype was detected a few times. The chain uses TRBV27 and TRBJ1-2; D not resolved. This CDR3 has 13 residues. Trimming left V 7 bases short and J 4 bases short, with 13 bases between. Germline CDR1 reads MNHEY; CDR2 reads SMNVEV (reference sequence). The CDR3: CASKDGSGYGYTF. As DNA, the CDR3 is TGTGCCAGCAAGGACGGGTCCGGCTATGGCTACACCTTC.

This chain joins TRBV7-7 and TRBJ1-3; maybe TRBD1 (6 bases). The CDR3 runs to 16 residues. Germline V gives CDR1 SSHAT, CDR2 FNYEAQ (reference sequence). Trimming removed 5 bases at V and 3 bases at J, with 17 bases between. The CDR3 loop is CASSPAGGANGNTIYF. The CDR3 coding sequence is TGTGCCAGCAGCCCAGCGGGGGGGGCTAATGGAAACACCATATATTTT.

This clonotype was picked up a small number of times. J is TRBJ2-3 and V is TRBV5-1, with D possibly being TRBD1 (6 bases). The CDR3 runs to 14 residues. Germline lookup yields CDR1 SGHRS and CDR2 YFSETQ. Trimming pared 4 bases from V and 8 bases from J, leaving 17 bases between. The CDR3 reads CASSRDIDARTQYF. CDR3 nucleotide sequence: TGCGCCAGCAGCCGGGACATTGACGCCCGTACGCAGTATTTT.

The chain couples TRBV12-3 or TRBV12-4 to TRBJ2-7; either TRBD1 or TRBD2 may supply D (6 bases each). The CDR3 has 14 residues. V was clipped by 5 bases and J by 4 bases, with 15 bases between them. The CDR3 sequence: CASSRVGGGYEQYF. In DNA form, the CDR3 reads TGTGCCAGCAGTCGAGTCGGAGGGGGGTACGAGCAGTACTTC.

DNA for the CDR3: TGTGCCAGCAGCGGCCGACAGGGTACTGAGCAGTTCTTC. It is translated as CASSGRQGTEQFF. The chain is built from TRBV7-2 and TRBJ2-1; 7 bases map to TRBD1. Germline trimming cut 5 bases from V and 9 bases from J; bases unmatched to any gene: 7. Germline loops: CDR1 SGHTA, CDR2 FQGNSA. CDR3 length equals 13 residues.

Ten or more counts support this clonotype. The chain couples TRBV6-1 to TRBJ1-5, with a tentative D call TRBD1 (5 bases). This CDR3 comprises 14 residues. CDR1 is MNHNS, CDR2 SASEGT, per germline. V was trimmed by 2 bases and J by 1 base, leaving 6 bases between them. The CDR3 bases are TGTGCCAGCAGTGAAAGACAGAGCAATCAGCCCCAGCATTTT. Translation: CASSERQSNQPQHF.

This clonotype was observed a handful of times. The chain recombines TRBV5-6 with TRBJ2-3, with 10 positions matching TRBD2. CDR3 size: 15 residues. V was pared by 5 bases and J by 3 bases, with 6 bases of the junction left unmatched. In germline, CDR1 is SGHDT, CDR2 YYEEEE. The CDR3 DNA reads TGTGCCAGCAGACCCCTAGCGGGGGAGACAGATACGCAGTATTTT. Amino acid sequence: CASRPLAGETDTQYF.

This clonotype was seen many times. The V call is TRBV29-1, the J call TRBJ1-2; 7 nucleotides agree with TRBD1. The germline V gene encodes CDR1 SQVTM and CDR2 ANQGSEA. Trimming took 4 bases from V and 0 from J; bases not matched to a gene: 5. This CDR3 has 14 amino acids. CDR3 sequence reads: CSVGGGQTNYGYTF. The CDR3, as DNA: TGCAGCGTTGGGGGGGGACAGACTAACTATGGCTACACCTTC.

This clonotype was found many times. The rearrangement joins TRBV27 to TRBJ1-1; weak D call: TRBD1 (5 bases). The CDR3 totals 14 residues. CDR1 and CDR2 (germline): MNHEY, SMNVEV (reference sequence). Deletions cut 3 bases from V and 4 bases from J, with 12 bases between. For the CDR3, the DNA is TGTGCCAGCAGTTTTCAGGCCCAGGGCACTGAAGCTTTCTTT. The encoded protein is CASSFQAQGTEAFF.

The CDR3 DNA follows: TGCGCCAGCAGCCAACCGACAGGGAACTCCTACGAGCAGTACTTC. It encodes CASSQPTGNSYEQYF. The rearrangement joins TRBV4-1 to TRBJ2-7; 7 bases fit TRBD1. J was trimmed by 0 bases and V by 2 bases; bases with no gene match: 4. CDR1 and CDR2 (germline): MGHRA, YSYEKL. The CDR3 is 15 residues long.

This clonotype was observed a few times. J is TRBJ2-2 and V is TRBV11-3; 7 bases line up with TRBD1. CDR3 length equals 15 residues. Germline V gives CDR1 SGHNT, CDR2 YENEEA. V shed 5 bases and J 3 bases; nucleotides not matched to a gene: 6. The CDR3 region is CASSPRQGDTGELFF. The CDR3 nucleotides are TGTGCCAGCAGCCCCCGACAGGGTGACACCGGGGAGCTGTTTTTT.

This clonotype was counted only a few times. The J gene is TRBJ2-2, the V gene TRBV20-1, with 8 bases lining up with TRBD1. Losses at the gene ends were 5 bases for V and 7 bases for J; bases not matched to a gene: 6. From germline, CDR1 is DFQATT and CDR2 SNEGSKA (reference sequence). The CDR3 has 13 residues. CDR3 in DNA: TGCAGTGCTGGGGGACAGGAGGTCGGGGAGCTGTTTTTT. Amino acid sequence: CSAGGQEVGELFF.

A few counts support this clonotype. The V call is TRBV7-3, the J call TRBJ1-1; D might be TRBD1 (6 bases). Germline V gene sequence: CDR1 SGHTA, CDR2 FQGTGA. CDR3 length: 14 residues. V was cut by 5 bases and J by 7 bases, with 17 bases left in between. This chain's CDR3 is CASSLTTGLDEAFF. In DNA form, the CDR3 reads TGTGCCAGCAGCCTTACAACAGGGCTTGATGAAGCTTTCTTT. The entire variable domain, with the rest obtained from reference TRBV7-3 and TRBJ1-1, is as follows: GAGVSQTPSNKVTEKGKYVELRCDPISGHTALYWYRQSLGQGPEFLIYFQGTGAADDSGLPNDRFFAVRPEGSVSTLKIQRTERGDSAVYLCASSLTTGLDEAFFGQGTRLTVV.

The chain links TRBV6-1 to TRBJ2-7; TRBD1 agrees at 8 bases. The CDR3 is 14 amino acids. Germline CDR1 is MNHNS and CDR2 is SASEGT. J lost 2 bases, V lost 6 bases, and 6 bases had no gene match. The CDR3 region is CASREPGQAYEQYF. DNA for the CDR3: TGTGCCAGCAGGGAACCGGGACAGGCCTACGAGCAGTACTTC.

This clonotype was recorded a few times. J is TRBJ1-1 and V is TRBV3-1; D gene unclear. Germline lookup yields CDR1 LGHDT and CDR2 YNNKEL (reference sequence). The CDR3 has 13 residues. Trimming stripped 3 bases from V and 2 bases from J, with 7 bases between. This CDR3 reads CASSQQVNTEAFF. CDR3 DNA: TGTGCCAGCAGCCAGCAGGTCAACACTGAAGCTTTCTTT. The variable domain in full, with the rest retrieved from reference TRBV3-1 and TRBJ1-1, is DTAVSQTPKYLVTQMGNDKSIKCEQNLGHDTMYWYKQDSKKFLKIMFSYNNKELIINETVPNRFSPKSPDKAHLNLHINSLELGDSAVYFCASSQQVNTEAFFGQGTRLTVV.

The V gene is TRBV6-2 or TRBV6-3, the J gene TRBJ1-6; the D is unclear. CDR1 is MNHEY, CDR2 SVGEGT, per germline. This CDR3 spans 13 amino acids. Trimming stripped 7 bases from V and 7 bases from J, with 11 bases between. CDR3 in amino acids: CASTPLRNSPLHF. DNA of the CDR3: TGTGCCAGCACTCCTCTACGGAATTCACCCCTCCACTTT.

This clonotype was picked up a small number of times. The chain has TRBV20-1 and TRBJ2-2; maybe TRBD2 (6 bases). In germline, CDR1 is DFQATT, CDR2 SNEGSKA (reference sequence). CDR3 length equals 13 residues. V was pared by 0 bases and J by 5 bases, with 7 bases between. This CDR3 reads CSAREGGTGELFF. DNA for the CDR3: TGCAGTGCTAGAGAAGGAGGGACCGGGGAGCTGTTTTTT.

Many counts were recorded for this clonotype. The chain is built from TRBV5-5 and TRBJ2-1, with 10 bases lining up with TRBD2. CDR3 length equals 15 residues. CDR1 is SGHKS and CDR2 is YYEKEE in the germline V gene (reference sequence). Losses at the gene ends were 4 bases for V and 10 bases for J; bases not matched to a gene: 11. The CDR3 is CASSPRVAGGLEQFF. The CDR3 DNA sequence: TGTGCCAGCAGCCCTCGGGTAGCGGGAGGACTCGAGCAGTTCTTC.

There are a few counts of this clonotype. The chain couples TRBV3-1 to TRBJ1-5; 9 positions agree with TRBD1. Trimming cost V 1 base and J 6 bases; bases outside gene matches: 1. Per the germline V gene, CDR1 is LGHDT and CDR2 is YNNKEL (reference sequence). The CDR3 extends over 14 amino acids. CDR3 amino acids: CASSQGTGVQPQHF. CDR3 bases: TGTGCCAGCAGCCAAGGGACAGGGGTTCAGCCCCAGCATTTT.

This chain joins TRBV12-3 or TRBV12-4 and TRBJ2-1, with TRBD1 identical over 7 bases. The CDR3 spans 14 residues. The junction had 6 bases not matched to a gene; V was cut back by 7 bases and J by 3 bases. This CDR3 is CASTPGQNYNEQFF. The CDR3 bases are TGTGCCAGCACCCCGGGACAGAACTACAATGAGCAGTTCTTC.

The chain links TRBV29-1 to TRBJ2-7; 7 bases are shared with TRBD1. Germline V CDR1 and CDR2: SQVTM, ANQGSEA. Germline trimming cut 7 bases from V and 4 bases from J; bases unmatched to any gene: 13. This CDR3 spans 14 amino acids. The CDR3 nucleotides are TGCAGCGCTACTACCGGGACAGAACCTTACGAGCAGTACTTC. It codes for CSATTGTEPYEQYF.

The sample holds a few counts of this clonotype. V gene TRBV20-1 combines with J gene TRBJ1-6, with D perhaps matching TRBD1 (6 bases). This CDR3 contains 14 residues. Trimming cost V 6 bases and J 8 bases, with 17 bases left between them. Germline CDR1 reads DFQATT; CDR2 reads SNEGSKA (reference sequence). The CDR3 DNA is TGCAGTGCGGAGGGACACGGAGGGGATTCACCCCTCCACTTT. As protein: CSAEGHGGDSPLHF.

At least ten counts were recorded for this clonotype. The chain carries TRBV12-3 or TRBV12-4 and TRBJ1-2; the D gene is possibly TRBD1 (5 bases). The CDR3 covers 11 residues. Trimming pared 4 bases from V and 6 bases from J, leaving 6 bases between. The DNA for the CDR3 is TGTGCCAGCAGTTCGGACAATGGCTACACCTTC. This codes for CASSSDNGYTF.

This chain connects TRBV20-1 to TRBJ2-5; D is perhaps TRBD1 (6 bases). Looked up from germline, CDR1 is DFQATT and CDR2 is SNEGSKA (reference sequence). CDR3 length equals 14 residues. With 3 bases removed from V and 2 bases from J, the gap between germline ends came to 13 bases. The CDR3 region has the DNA TGCAGTGCTAGTCGGCAGGGGCGACAAGAGACCCAGTACTTC. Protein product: CSASRQGRQETQYF.

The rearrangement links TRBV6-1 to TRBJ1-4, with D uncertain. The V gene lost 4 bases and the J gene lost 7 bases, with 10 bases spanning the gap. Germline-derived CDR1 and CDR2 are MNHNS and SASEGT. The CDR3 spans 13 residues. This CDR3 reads CASSGSRVEKLFF. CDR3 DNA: TGTGCCAGCAGTGGGTCGAGGGTTGAAAAACTGTTTTTT.

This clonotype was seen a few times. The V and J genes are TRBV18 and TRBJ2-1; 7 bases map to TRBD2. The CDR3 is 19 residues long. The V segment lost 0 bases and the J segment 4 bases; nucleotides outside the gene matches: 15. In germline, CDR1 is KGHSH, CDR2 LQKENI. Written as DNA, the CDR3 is TGTGCCAGCTCACCACCCCTAGCGGCAACTCCCCCGGGATACAATGAGCAGTTCTTC. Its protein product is CASSPPLAATPPGYNEQFF. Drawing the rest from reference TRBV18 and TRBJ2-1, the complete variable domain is NAGVMQNPRHLVRRRGQEARLRCSPMKGHSHVYWYRQLPEEGLKFMVYLQKENIIDESGMPKERFSAEFPKEGPSILRIQQVVRGDSAAYFCASSPPLAATPPGYNEQFFGPGTRLTVL.

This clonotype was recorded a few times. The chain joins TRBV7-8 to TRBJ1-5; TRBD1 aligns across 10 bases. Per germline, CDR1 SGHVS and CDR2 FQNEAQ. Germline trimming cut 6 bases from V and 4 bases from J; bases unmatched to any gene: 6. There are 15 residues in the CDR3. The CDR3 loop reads CASRRDRGANQPQHF. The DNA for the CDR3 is TGTGCCAGCAGGCGGGACAGGGGTGCAAATCAGCCCCAGCATTTT. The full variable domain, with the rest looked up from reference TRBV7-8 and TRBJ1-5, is GAGVSQSPRYKVAKRGQDVALRCDPISGHVSLFWYQQALGQGPEFLTYFQNEAQLDKSGLPSDRFFAERPEGSVSTLKIQRTQQEDSAVYLCASRRDRGANQPQHFGDGTRLSIL.

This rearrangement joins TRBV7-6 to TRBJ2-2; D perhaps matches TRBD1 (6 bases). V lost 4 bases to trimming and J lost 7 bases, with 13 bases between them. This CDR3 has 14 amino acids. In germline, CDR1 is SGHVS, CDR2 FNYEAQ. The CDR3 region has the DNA TGTGCCAGCAGCTCGACAGGAGCCGGCGGGGAGCTGTTTTTT. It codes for CASSSTGAGGELFF.

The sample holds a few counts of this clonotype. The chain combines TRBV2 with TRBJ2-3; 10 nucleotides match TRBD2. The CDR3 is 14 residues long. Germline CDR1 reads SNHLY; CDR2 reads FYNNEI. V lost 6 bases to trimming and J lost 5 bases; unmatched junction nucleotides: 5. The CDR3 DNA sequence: TGTGCCAGCAGAGTAGCGGGGGGCCAAGATACGCAGTATTTT. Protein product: CASRVAGGQDTQYF.